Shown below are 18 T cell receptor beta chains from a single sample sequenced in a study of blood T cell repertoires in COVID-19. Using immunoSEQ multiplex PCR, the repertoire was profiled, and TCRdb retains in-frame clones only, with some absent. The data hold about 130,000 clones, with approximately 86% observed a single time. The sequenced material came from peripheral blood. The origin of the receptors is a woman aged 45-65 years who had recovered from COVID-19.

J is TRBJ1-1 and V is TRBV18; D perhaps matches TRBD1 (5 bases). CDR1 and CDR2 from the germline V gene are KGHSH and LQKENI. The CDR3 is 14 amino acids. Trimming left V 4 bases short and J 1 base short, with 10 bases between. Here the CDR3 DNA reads TGTGCCAGCTCACTGGGGGGAGCGAACACTGAAGCTTTCTTT. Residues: CASSLGGANTEAFF.

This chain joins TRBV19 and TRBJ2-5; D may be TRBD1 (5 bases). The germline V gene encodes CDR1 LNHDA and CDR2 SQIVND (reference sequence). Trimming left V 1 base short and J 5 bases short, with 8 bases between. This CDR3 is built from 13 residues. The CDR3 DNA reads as TGTGCCAGTAGTATAGGGGGCGCGGAGACCCAGTACTTC. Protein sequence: CASSIGGAETQYF.

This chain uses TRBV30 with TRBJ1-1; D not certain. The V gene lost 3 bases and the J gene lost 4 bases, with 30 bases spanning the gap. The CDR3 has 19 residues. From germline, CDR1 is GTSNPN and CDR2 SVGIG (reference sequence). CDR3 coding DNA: TGTGCCTGGAGAGATGAAATAAATGGTCCGGGATCTCCAAGCACTGAAGCTTTCTTT. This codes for CAWRDEINGPGSPSTEAFF.

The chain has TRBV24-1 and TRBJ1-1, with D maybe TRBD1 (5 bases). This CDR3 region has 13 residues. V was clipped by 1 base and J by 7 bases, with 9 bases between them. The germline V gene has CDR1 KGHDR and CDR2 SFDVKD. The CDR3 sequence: CATSDFPGGEAFF. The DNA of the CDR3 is TGTGCCACCAGTGATTTTCCGGGGGGTGAAGCTTTCTTT.

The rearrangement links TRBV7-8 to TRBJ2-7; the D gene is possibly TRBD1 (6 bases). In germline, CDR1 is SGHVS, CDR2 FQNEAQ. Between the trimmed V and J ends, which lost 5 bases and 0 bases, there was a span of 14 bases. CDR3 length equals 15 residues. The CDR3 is CASSRDILASYEQYF. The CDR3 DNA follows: TGTGCCAGCAGCCGGGACATCCTTGCCTCCTACGAGCAGTACTTC.

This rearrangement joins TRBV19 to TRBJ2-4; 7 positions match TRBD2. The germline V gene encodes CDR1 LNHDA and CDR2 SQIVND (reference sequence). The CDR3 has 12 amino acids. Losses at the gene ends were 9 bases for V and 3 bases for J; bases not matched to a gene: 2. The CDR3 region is CASREGKNIQYF. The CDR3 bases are TGTGCCAGCAGGGAGGGCAAAAACATTCAGTACTTC.

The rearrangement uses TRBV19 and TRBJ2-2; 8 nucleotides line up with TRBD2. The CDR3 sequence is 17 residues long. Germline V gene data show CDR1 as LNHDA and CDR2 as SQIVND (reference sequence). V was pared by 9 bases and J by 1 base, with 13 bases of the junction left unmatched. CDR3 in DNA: TGTGCCAGCCAAAAGACTAGCGACGACTTGAACACCGGGGAGCTGTTTTTT. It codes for CASQKTSDDLNTGELFF. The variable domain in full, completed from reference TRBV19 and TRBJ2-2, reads DGGITQSPKYLFRKEGQNVTLSCEQNLNHDAMYWYRQDPGQGLRLIYYSQIVNDFQKGDIAEGYSVSREKKESFPLTVTSAQKNPTAFYLCASQKTSDDLNTGELFFGEGSRLTVL.

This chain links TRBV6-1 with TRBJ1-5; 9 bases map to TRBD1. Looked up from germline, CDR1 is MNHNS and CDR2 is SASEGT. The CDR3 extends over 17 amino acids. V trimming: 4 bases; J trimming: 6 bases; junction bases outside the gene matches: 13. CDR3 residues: CASSADMGQGGGQPQHF. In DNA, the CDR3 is TGTGCCAGCAGTGCAGACATGGGACAGGGAGGAGGTCAGCCCCAGCATTTT.

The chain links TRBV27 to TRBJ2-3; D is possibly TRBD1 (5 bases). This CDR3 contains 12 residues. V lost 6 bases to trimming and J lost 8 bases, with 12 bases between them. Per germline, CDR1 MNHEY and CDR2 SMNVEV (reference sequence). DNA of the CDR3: TGTGCCAGCAGCGCATCAGGGCCTACGCAGTATTTT. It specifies CASSASGPTQYF.

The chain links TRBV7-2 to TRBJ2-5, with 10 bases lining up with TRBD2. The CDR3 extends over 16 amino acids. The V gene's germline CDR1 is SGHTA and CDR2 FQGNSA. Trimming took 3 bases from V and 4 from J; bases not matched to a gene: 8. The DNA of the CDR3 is TGTGCCAGCAGCTTCTCCAGGACTAGCGGTGGAGAGACCCAGTACTTC. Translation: CASSFSRTSGGETQYF.

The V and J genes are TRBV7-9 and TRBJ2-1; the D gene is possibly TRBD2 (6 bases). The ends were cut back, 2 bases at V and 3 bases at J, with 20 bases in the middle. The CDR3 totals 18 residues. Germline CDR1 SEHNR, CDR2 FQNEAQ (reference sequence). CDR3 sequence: CASSLISRGRAYYNEQFF. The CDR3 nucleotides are TGTGCCAGCAGCTTAATCTCGCGGGGCAGGGCCTACTACAATGAGCAGTTCTTC.

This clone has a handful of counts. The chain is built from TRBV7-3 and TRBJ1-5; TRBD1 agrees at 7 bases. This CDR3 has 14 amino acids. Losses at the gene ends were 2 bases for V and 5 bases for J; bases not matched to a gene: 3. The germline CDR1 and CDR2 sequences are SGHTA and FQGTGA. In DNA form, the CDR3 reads TGTGCCAGCAGCTTATCAGGGGGAGATCAGCCCCAGCATTTT. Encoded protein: CASSLSGGDQPQHF. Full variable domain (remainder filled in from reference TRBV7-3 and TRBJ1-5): GAGVSQTPSNKVTEKGKYVELRCDPISGHTALYWYRQSLGQGPEFLIYFQGTGAADDSGLPNDRFFAVRPEGSVSTLKIQRTERGDSAVYLCASSLSGGDQPQHFGDGTRLSIL.

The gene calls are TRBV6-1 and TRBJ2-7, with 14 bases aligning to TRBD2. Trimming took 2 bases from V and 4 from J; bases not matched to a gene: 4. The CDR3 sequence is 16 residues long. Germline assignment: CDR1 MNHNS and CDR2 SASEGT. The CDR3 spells CASSEPGLAGGYEQYF. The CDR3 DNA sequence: TGTGCCAGCAGTGAACCCGGACTAGCGGGAGGATACGAGCAGTACTTC.

The CDR3 DNA reads as TGTGCCTGGATCTTTGGAGGGGCACCGAACACTGAAGCTTTCTTT. It specifies CAWIFGGAPNTEAFF. The chain couples TRBV30 to TRBJ1-1; D possibly corresponds to TRBD1 (5 bases). In germline, CDR1 is GTSNPN, CDR2 SVGIG (reference sequence). The germline V and J ends were trimmed by 4 bases and 1 base, with 16 bases remaining between them. The CDR3 runs 15 residues.

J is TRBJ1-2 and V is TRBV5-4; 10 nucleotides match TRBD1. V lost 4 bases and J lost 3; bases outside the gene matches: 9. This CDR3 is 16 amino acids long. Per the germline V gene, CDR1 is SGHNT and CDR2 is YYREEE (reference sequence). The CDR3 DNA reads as TGTGCCAGCAGCGAACGGACAGGGGGAGAGTACTATGGCTACACCTTC. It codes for CASSERTGGEYYGYTF.

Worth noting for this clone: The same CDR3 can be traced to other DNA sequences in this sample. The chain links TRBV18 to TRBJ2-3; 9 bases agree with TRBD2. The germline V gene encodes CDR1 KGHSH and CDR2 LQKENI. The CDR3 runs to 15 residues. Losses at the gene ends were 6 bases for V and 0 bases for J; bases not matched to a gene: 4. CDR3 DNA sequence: TGTGCCAGCTCGCCTACTAGCGGGAGCACAGATACGCAGTATTTT. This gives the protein CASSPTSGSTDTQYF.

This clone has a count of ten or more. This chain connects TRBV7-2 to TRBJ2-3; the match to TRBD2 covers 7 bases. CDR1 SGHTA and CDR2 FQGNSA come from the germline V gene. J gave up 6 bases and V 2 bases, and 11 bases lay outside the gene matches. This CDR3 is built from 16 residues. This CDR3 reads CASSLSRSSGADTQYF. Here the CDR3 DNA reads TGTGCCAGCAGCTTATCGAGGTCCAGCGGGGCGGATACGCAGTATTTT.

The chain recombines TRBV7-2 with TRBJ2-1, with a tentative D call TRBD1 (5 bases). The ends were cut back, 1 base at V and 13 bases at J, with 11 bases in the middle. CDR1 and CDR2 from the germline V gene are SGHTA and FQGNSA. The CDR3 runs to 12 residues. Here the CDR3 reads CASSLGGPAQFF. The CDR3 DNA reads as TGTGCCAGCAGCTTAGGGGGCCCAGCCCAGTTCTTC.